Each of the 30 T cell receptor beta chains below was sequenced from the same sample in a study of T cells after yellow fever vaccination. In TCRdb, the 5' RACE reads were re-called with MiXCR into one record per CDR3 protein. Counted here are 300,000 to 350,000 distinct CDR3 sequences, about 4% occurring once; the ten biggest clones make up more than 20%. The sample consisted of PBMCs, taken 5 days after the yellow fever booster vaccination. These receptors were collected from a man between 18 and 35 years old who received the YFV17D yellow fever vaccine.

The V call is TRBV7-9, the J call TRBJ1-4; D gene uncertain. The CDR3 runs to 15 residues. The V end lost 5 bases, the J end lost 4 bases, and 14 bases lay between the germline ends. Per germline, CDR1 SEHNR and CDR2 FQNEAQ (reference sequence). The CDR3 sequence: CASSPSILVNEKLFF. The CDR3 DNA reads as TGTGCCAGCAGCCCTAGCATACTCGTTAATGAAAAACTGTTTTTT.

This clonotype was picked up many times. The V and J genes are TRBV7-9 and TRBJ2-1, with 7 nucleotides matching TRBD1. V shed 5 bases, J shed 6 bases, and the junction held 4 bases outside the gene matches. The CDR3 extends over 13 amino acids. CDR1 and CDR2 from the germline V gene are SEHNR and FQNEAQ (reference sequence). CDR3 sequence: CASSRRDSNEQFF. The CDR3 nucleotides read TGTGCCAGCAGCCGCCGGGACAGCAATGAGCAGTTCTTC.

The chain carries TRBV9 and TRBJ2-2; no definite D call. The ends were cut back, 3 bases at V and 0 bases at J, with 6 bases in the middle. CDR1 and CDR2 (germline): SGDLS, YYNGEE. This CDR3 has 14 amino acids. CDR3 in DNA: TGTGCCAGCAGCGAGGCGGCGAACACCGGGGAGCTGTTTTTT. Residues: CASSEAANTGELFF.

V gene TRBV5-1 combines with J gene TRBJ2-7; D gene uncertain. Trimming stripped 0 bases from V and 2 bases from J, with 27 bases between. Germline lookup yields CDR1 SGHRS and CDR2 YFSETQ. The CDR3 extends over 20 amino acids. CDR3 sequence: CASSLDLLGSRHSNTYEQYF. CDR3 nucleotide sequence: TGCGCCAGCAGCTTGGATTTATTGGGGTCCCGGCACTCTAATACCTACGAGCAGTACTTC.

This clonotype was detected many times. The V and J genes are TRBV6-6 and TRBJ1-2; 7 bases agree with TRBD1. The trim removed 5 bases at V and 2 bases at J, leaving 8 bases unmatched. CDR3 size: 15 residues. Germline V gives CDR1 MNHNY, CDR2 SVGAGI (reference sequence). The chain's CDR3 is CASSRGTGVNYGYTF. In DNA form, the CDR3 reads TGTGCCAGCAGTCGAGGCACAGGGGTCAACTATGGCTACACCTTC.

The chain carries TRBV29-1 and TRBJ2-5; TRBD1 or TRBD2 may be the D gene (5 bases each). The CDR3 contains 12 residues. The germline V gene encodes CDR1 SQVTM and CDR2 ANQGSEA. V was trimmed by 3 bases and J by 4 bases, leaving 9 bases between them. The CDR3 region has the DNA TGCAGCGTTGATTATGGGGGAGAGACCCAGTACTTC. It is translated as CSVDYGGETQYF.

This clonotype has ten or more counts. The chain has TRBV7-2 and TRBJ1-2; TRBD1 agrees at 7 bases. The CDR3 is 13 residues long. J was trimmed by 2 bases and V by 8 bases; bases with no gene match: 5. Germline V gene sequence: CDR1 SGHTA, CDR2 FQGNSA. The CDR3 sequence is CASSSGQNYGYTF. CDR3 DNA sequence: TGTGCCAGCTCTTCGGGACAGAACTATGGCTACACCTTC.

This chain uses TRBV7-2 with TRBJ2-3; TRBD2 matches at 13 bases. The trim removed 4 bases at V and 7 bases at J, leaving 8 bases unmatched. This CDR3 has 16 residues. CDR1 and CDR2 from the germline V gene are SGHTA and FQGNSA. The CDR3 nucleotides are TGTGCCAGCAGCTCGCCCGGGACTAGCGGGGTAAATACGCAGTATTTT. The encoded protein is CASSSPGTSGVNTQYF.

This clonotype was seen more than once but under ten times. The rearrangement links TRBV7-9 to TRBJ1-2; D is unclear. Trimming removed 3 bases from V and 6 bases from J, with 11 bases in between. The CDR3 covers 13 residues. CDR1 is SEHNR, CDR2 FQNEAQ, per germline (reference sequence). The CDR3 loop reads CASSFSLSDGYTF. CDR3 sequence (DNA): TGTGCCAGCAGCTTTAGTCTCTCGGATGGCTACACCTTC.

This clonotype has at least ten counts. The J gene is TRBJ2-6, the V gene TRBV6-5, with no clear D. CDR1 is MNHEY, CDR2 SVGAGI, per germline. V was clipped by 5 bases and J by 4 bases, with 9 bases between them. The CDR3 extends over 14 amino acids. The CDR3 sequence: CASSLNLGANVLTF. CDR3 DNA sequence: TGTGCCAGCAGTCTCAACTTGGGGGCCAACGTCCTGACTTTC.

The chain couples TRBV20-1 to TRBJ1-3; D unresolved. With 1 base removed from V and 0 bases from J, the gap between germline ends came to 7 bases. The CDR3 length is 14 residues. Germline loops: CDR1 DFQATT, CDR2 SNEGSKA (reference sequence). The CDR3 nucleotides read TGCAGTGCTAGAGCTGAGTACTCTGGAAACACCATATATTTT. It codes for CSARAEYSGNTIYF.

In its sample, this clonotype was seen a few times. The V call is TRBV5-1, the J call TRBJ2-7; 10 nucleotides match TRBD1. Trimming cost V 2 bases and J 5 bases; bases outside gene matches: 1. Germline CDR1 and CDR2: SGHRS and YFSETQ. There are 13 residues in the CDR3. The CDR3 region has the DNA TGCGCCAGCAGCTTCGGACAGGGGGACGAGCAGTACTTC. Translation gives CASSFGQGDEQYF.

This clonotype was observed a handful of times. This chain joins TRBV10-3 and TRBJ2-3; the D gene is possibly TRBD2 (6 bases). Trimming removed 4 bases from V and 2 bases from J, with 13 bases in between. Germline CDR1 is ENHRY and CDR2 is SYGVKD. The CDR3 sequence is 15 residues long. The CDR3 region has the DNA TGTGCCATCAGTGGACGGCGGGGCCTCACAGATACGCAGTATTTT. It codes for CAISGRRGLTDTQYF.

This clonotype was seen repeatedly, ten times or more. The chain combines TRBV7-9 with TRBJ1-4; D remains ambiguous. The CDR3 loop spans 17 amino acids. Germline V lookup: CDR1 SEHNR, CDR2 FQNEAQ (reference sequence). The germline V and J ends were trimmed by 5 bases and 0 bases, with 16 bases remaining between them. The CDR3 bases are TGTGCCAGCAGCCTTACTCTAGCAGGAGCAACTAATGAAAAACTGTTTTTT. Its protein is CASSLTLAGATNEKLFF.

V is TRBV4-3 and J is TRBJ2-7; D is unresolved. Germline V gives CDR1 LGHNA, CDR2 YSLEER. This CDR3 is built from 14 residues. V dropped 0 bases and J dropped 3 bases, with 9 bases sitting between them. CDR3 sequence: CASSQDSGFYEQYF. The CDR3 nucleotides are TGCGCCAGCAGCCAAGATTCGGGCTTCTACGAGCAGTACTTC.

The rearrangement joins TRBV4-1 to TRBJ1-1; D gene unclear. CDR3 size: 13 residues. V was shortened by 5 bases and J by 0 bases, with 7 bases between the two germline ends. Germline lookup yields CDR1 MGHRA and CDR2 YSYEKL. CDR3 bases: TGCGCCAGCAGCTCCCCCATGAACACTGAAGCTTTCTTT. Translation: CASSSPMNTEAFF.

CDR3 nucleotides: TGCGCCAGCAGCCAAGCCAGGAGTTCCACAGATACGCAGTATTTT. This codes for CASSQARSSTDTQYF. The chain carries TRBV4-1 and TRBJ2-3; D is undetermined. V dropped 1 base and J dropped 2 bases, with 10 bases sitting between them. This CDR3 spans 15 amino acids. Germline CDR1 reads MGHRA; CDR2 reads YSYEKL.

This clonotype was seen more than once but under ten times. The chain uses TRBV18 and TRBJ2-7; D perhaps matches TRBD2 (5 bases). In germline, CDR1 is KGHSH, CDR2 LQKENI. V was pared by 5 bases and J by 3 bases, with 14 bases between. There are 14 residues in the CDR3. CDR3 sequence: CASSTLSRDYEQYF. Here the CDR3 DNA reads TGTGCCAGCTCAACCCTAAGCCGGGACTACGAGCAGTACTTC.

The chain has TRBV5-5 and TRBJ2-5; 9 positions agree with TRBD1. This CDR3 is 15 amino acids long. The germline gives CDR1 SGHKS, CDR2 YYEKEE (reference sequence). V trimming: 4 bases; J trimming: 4 bases; junction bases outside the gene matches: 8. The CDR3: CASSPGQGRIETQYF. The CDR3, as DNA: TGTGCCAGCAGCCCCGGACAGGGGAGGATAGAGACCCAGTACTTC.

This clonotype occurred many times. The chain joins TRBV28 to TRBJ2-7, with D tentatively TRBD1 or TRBD2 (5 bases each). The ends were cut back, 8 bases at V and 0 bases at J, with 11 bases in the middle. The CDR3 sequence is 13 residues long. The V gene's germline CDR1 is MDHEN and CDR2 SYDVKM. The CDR3 spells CASRGSTSYEQYV. The CDR3 region has the DNA TGTGCCAGCCGGGGCTCCACCTCCTACGAGCAGTACGTC.

This clonotype was seen only a few times. The chain recombines TRBV7-2 with TRBJ1-2, with unresolved D. The V and J ends lost 10 bases and 3 bases respectively, with 18 bases between them. Germline CDR1 SGHTA, CDR2 FQGNSA. The CDR3 is 14 amino acids. The CDR3 bases are TGTGCCACTAATCGGCCAGGCTTGGACTATGGCTACACCTTC. Protein product: CATNRPGLDYGYTF. The variable domain in full, with the rest retrieved from reference TRBV7-2 and TRBJ1-2, is GAGVSQSPSNKVTEKGKDVELRCDPISGHTALYWYRQSLGQGLEFLIYFQGNSAPDKSGLPSDRFSAERTGGSVSTLTIQRTQQEDSAVYLCATNRPGLDYGYTFGSGTRLTVV.

The rearrangement joins TRBV24-1 to TRBJ2-5; 8 bases are shared with TRBD1. The CDR3 is 16 residues long. With V trimmed by 3 bases and J by 3 bases, 8 bases remained unmatched. Per the germline V gene, CDR1 is KGHDR and CDR2 is SFDVKD. The CDR3 coding sequence is TGTGCCACCAGTGATCACGGACAGGGAGGAAAAGAGACCCAGTACTTC. Its translation: CATSDHGQGGKETQYF.

The chain is built from TRBV7-3 and TRBJ2-5, with D possibly being TRBD1 (5 bases). CDR1 and CDR2 (germline): SGHTA, FQGTGA. This CDR3 spans 14 amino acids. The germline V and J ends were trimmed by 6 bases and 5 bases, with 16 bases remaining between them. CDR3 residues: CASSERGGQETQYF. The DNA for the CDR3 is TGTGCCAGCAGTGAAAGGGGTGGCCAGGAGACCCAGTACTTC.

This rearrangement joins TRBV6-6 to TRBJ2-1; 10 bases match TRBD1. Germline V gives CDR1 MNHNY, CDR2 SVGAGI (reference sequence). The length of the CDR3 is 15 residues. With V trimmed by 6 bases and J by 8 bases, 10 bases remained unmatched. Here the CDR3 reads CASRLGQGVLDEQFF. The CDR3 bases are TGTGCCAGCAGACTCGGACAGGGGGTTTTGGATGAGCAGTTCTTC.

This rearrangement joins TRBV18 to TRBJ2-1, with TRBD2 matching 7 bases. The length of the CDR3 is 15 residues. V trimming: 4 bases; J trimming: 6 bases; junction bases outside the gene matches: 9. Germline CDR1 and CDR2: KGHSH and LQKENI. CDR3 coding DNA: TGTGCCAGCTCACGAAGACTAGCTAACGGCAATGAGCAGTTCTTC. This codes for CASSRRLANGNEQFF.

This clonotype has ten or more counts. CDR3 sequence (DNA): TGCGCCAGCAGCCAAGGGGGAAACACGGGGGCCTACGAGCAGTACTTC. Protein sequence: CASSQGGNTGAYEQYF. The chain couples TRBV4-1 to TRBJ2-7; D perhaps matches TRBD2 (6 bases). V shed 1 base and J shed 2 bases, with 15 bases lying between them. The CDR3 loop spans 16 amino acids. CDR1 and CDR2 (germline): MGHRA, YSYEKL.

There are a few counts of this clonotype. The J gene is TRBJ1-6, the V gene TRBV6-1; D call uncertain. Germline-derived CDR1 and CDR2 are MNHNS and SASEGT. CDR3 length: 15 amino acids. Between the trimmed V and J ends, which lost 8 bases and 7 bases, there was a span of 18 bases. The CDR3 nucleotides are TGTGCCAGCCACCCGAGGAGGGAAACAAATTCACCCCTCCACTTT. Translated: CASHPRRETNSPLHF.

The rearrangement joins TRBV19 to TRBJ2-1; 9 positions match TRBD2. The germline V gene has CDR1 LNHDA and CDR2 SQIVND (reference sequence). Germline trimming cut 9 bases from V and 3 bases from J; bases unmatched to any gene: 6. The length of the CDR3 is 14 residues. CDR3 nucleotides: TGTGCCAGCGCGGGGCGGGGGGGCTACAATGAGCAGTTCTTC. This gives the protein CASAGRGGYNEQFF.

This clonotype was seen many times. The chain joins TRBV9 to TRBJ2-1; 11 positions agree with TRBD2. The V segment lost 4 bases and the J segment 9 bases; nucleotides outside the gene matches: 9. The CDR3 has 15 residues. The germline CDR1 and CDR2 sequences are SGDLS and YYNGEE. This CDR3 is CASSPYVAGGGEQFF. CDR3 DNA sequence: TGTGCCAGCAGCCCCTACGTAGCGGGGGGGGGTGAGCAGTTCTTC.

The V gene is TRBV15, the J gene TRBJ2-5, with 8 bases identical to TRBD2. Trimming took 5 bases from V and 2 from J; bases not matched to a gene: 4. The CDR3 extends over 14 amino acids. Germline V gene data show CDR1 as LNHNV and CDR2 as YYDKDF (reference sequence). The DNA for the CDR3 is TGTGCCACCAGCGGGGGACTAGTTCAAGAGACCCAGTACTTC. Protein product: CATSGGLVQETQYF.